This is a list of T cell receptor beta chains from one sample in a study of blood T cell repertoires in COVID-19. Sequencing was performed with immunoSEQ multiplex PCR; in TCRdb, only in-frame clones are kept and a portion is missing. The data show more than 250,000 clones, roughly 90% seen once. Source material: peripheral blood. The source is a man between 18 and 29 years old who had recovered from COVID-19. CDR3s include the opening cysteine and the closing phenylalanine or tryptophan. D genes are given only for firm matches. Only some rows state a clone size, as once, few, many or a class for expanded clones.

NA,15,NA,TRBJ2-3,TRBV7-9,TGTGCCAGCAGCTTAATGGGCAGGGGGGAAGATACGCAGTATTTT,CASSLMGRGEDTQYF
NA,16,NA,TRBJ2-3,TRBV12-1,TGTGCCAGCAGCTTTGTAGCAGAGACTAGCACAGATACGCAGTATTTT,CASSFVAETSTDTQYF
TRBD1,15,NA,TRBJ1-2,TRBV7-2,TGTGCCAGCAGCCCTTCGACAGGGGTGAACTATGGCTACACCTTC,CASSPSTGVNYGYTF
NA,15,NA,TRBJ2-2,TRBV18,TGTGCCAGCTCACCCCAGGGGGGAAACACCGGGGAGCTGTTTTTT,CASSPQGGNTGELFF
TRBD1,15,NA,TRBJ1-1,TRBV7-3,TGTGCCAGCAGCGCGACGACAGGGGGCGCGGCTGAAGCTTTCTTT,CASSATTGGAAEAFF
TRBD1,17,NA,TRBJ1-1,TRBV5-8,TGTGCCAGCAGCTTGGACAGGGGGAACGTTGCGAACACTGAAGCTTTCTTT,CASSLDRGNVANTEAFF
NA,15,once,TRBJ2-3,TRBV6-5,TGTGCCAGCAGACCGGTGGGGGGGCCGACAGATACGCAGTATTTT,CASRPVGGPTDTQYF
NA,15,NA,TRBJ1-2,TRBV21-1,TGTGCCAGCAGCCCCACGCCGGACAGTCACTATGGCTACACCTTC,CASSPTPDSHYGYTF
TRBD1,14,NA,TRBJ2-7,TRBV18,TGTGCCAGCTCACGGGACAGCCTTTCCTACGAGCAGTACTTC,CASSRDSLSYEQYF
TRBD1,18,few,TRBJ2-2,TRBV3-1/TRBV3-2,TGTGCCAGCAGCCAAGTGGATTGCCGGACAGGGACCACCGGGGAGCTGTTTTTT,CASSQVDCRTGTTGELFF
NA,14,NA,TRBJ2-7,TRBV14,TGTGCCAGCAGCCAAGATCGGCCTCCGGGCGAGCAGTACTTC,CASSQDRPPGEQYF
NA,13,NA,TRBJ1-1,TRBV3-1/TRBV3-2,TGTGCCAGCAGCCTCGGCGGGCAGTTTGAAGCTTTCTTT,CASSLGGQFEAFF
TRBD2,13,NA,TRBJ2-2,TRBV6-6,TGTGCCACCCACGGGGGGGGAACCGGGGAGCTGTTTTTT,CATHGGGTGELFF
TRBD2,14,NA,TRBJ2-5,TRBV3-1/TRBV3-2,TGTGCCAGCAGCCAACGGCCTAGCGGAGAGACCCAGTACTTC,CASSQRPSGETQYF
NA,15,NA,TRBJ1-6,TRBV10-3,TGTGCCATCAGTGAGGATTGGAGGGCGAATTCACCCCTCCACTTT,CAISEDWRANSPLHF
NA,16,NA,TRBJ2-1,TRBV9,TGTGCCAGCAGCCTAACGCTAGATTCCTCCTACAATGAGCAGTTCTTC,CASSLTLDSSYNEQFF
TRBD1,12,once,TRBJ1-5,TRBV2,TGTGCCAGCACAACAGGGGTCCAGCCCCAGCATTTT,CASTTGVQPQHF
NA,12,NA,TRBJ2-7,TRBV2,TGTGCCAGCAGTCGTAGCTCCTACGAGCAGTACTTC,CASSRSSYEQYF
TRBD1,15,NA,TRBJ2-7,TRBV6-2/TRBV6-3,TGTGCCAGCAGTTATGACAGGGGGAATGCCTACGAGCAGTACTTC,CASSYDRGNAYEQYF
TRBD2,13,NA,TRBJ2-1,TRBV2,TGTGCCAGTACTAGCGGGGGAGACAATGAGCAGTTCTTC,CASTSGGDNEQFF
TRBD2,18,NA,TRBJ2-3,TRBV5-1,TGCGCCAGCAGCTTGGCCTACCTAGCGGGGCCCAGCACAGATACGCAGTATTTT,CASSLAYLAGPSTDTQYF
NA,14,NA,TRBJ2-5,TRBV27,TGTGCCAGCAGTTTAGATACAGGACAAGAGACCCAGTACTTC,CASSLDTGQETQYF
TRBD2,13,NA,TRBJ2-3,TRBV3-1/TRBV3-2,TGTGCCAGCAGCCCCCGGGGGGCGGGGGGTGAGTATTTT,CASSPRGAGGEYF
NA,12,NA,TRBJ1-1,TRBV9,TGTGCCAGCAGCCCACTCCACACTGAAGCTTTCTTT,CASSPLHTEAFF
TRBD2,17,NA,TRBJ2-2,TRBV24-1,TGTGCCACCTCCTCCTCTAAGACTAGCGGGGGGTTCGGGGAGCTGTTTTTT,CATSSSKTSGGFGELFF
TRBD2,17,NA,TRBJ2-5,TRBV2,TGTGCCAGCAGTGAAATCTGGCTAGCGGGAGCGGAAGAGACCCAGTACTTC,CASSEIWLAGAEETQYF
TRBD2,17,NA,TRBJ2-1,TRBV7-3,TGTGCCAGCAGCCCCCGGGTAGCGGGGCCTATCTACAATGAGCAGTTCTTC,CASSPRVAGPIYNEQFF
NA,13,NA,TRBJ2-1,TRBV3-1/TRBV3-2,TGTGCCAGCAGCCAAGGTCAGGTTTATGAGCAGTTCTTC,CASSQGQVYEQFF
TRBD2,15,once,TRBJ2-2,TRBV5-8,TGTGCCAGCAGCCCTAGCGGGTTGGACACCGGGGAGCTGTTTTTT,CASSPSGLDTGELFF
TRBD1,15,NA,TRBJ1-5,TRBV4-3,TGCGCCAGCAGCCAAGATCGCAGGGGGTTGTTCCCCCAGCATTTT,CASSQDRRGLFPQHF
TRBD1,16,NA,TRBJ1-2,TRBV18,TGTGCCAGCTCACCACCACTGACCGGGACAGGGGATCGCTACACCTTC,CASSPPLTGTGDRYTF
NA,13,NA,TRBJ1-2,TRBV6-6,TGTGCCAGCAGTTATTGGGGAGAGGGTGGCTACACCTTC,CASSYWGEGGYTF
TRBD2,17,NA,TRBJ2-1,TRBV7-9,TGTGCCAGCAGCACCCGGGATAGCGGGAGAATCTACAATGAGCAGTTCTTC,CASSTRDSGRIYNEQFF
NA,15,NA,TRBJ2-3,TRBV5-5,TGTGCCAGCAGCTTGGCCTTTTCTAGCACAGATACGCAGTATTTT,CASSLAFSSTDTQYF
TRBD1,12,NA,TRBJ2-1,TRBV11-3,TGTGCCAGCAGCTCGACAGGGGGTGAGCAGTTCTTC,CASSSTGGEQFF
NA,13,NA,TRBJ1-2,TRBV12-3/TRBV12-4,TGTGCCAGCTTTCGGGCGGGCTCCTATGGCTACACCTTC,CASFRAGSYGYTF
NA,15,NA,TRBJ2-2,TRBV5-1,TGCGCCAGCAGCTTGATAAGCCCGAACACCGGGGAGCTGTTTTTT,CASSLISPNTGELFF
NA,15,NA,TRBJ2-2,TRBV7-3,TGTGCCAGCAGCCCCGCAGGGGCGAACACCGGGGAGCTGTTTTTT,CASSPAGANTGELFF
NA,11,NA,TRBJ1-1,TRBV6-6,TGTGCCAGCCTAATCAACACTGAAGCTTTCTTT,CASLINTEAFF
NA,12,NA,TRBJ2-1,TRBV6-5,TGTGCCAGCAGTTACCGCGACAATGAGCAGTTCTTC,CASSYRDNEQFF
NA,12,few,TRBJ1-1,TRBV10-2,TGCGCCAGCAGCTTTACAGGATCTGAAGCTTTCTTT,CASSFTGSEAFF
TRBD1,14,NA,TRBJ2-7,TRBV6-2/TRBV6-3,TGTGCCAGCAGTTACGACAGGGGCTTCTACGAGCAGTACTTC,CASSYDRGFYEQYF
TRBD1,16,NA,TRBJ1-2,TRBV27,TGTGCCAGCAGTACTCCTCGACAGGGGATGCTGTATGGCTACACCTTC,CASSTPRQGMLYGYTF
NA,18,NA,TRBJ1-3,TRBV18,TGTGCCAGCTCACCCTCTGATCTTGGGACTATCTCTGGAAACACCATATATTTT,CASSPSDLGTISGNTIYF
TRBD1,14,NA,TRBJ2-1,TRBV27,TGTGCCAGCAGTCTCCGGACAGGGGGCAATGAGCAGTTCTTC,CASSLRTGGNEQFF
TRBD1,13,NA,TRBJ1-6,TRBV10-3,TGTGCCATCACCGGGACAGATAATTCACCCCTCCACTTT,CAITGTDNSPLHF